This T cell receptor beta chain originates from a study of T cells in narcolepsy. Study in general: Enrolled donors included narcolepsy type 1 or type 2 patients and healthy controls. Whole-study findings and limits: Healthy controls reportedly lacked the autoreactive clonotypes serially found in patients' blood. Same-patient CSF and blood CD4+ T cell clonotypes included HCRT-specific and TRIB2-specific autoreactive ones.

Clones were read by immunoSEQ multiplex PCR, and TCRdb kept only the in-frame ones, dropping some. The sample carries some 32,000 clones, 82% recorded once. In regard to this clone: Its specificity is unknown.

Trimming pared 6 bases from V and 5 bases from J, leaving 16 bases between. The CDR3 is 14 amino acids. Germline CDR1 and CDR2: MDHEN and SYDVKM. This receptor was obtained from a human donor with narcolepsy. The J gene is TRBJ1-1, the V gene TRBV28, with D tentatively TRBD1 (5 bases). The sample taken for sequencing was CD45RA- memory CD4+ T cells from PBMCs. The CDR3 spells CASSLGDGRTEAFF. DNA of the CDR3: TGTGCCAGCAGCCTGGGGGACGGACGAACTGAAGCTTTCTTT.